A selection of T cell receptor beta chains follows, all from one sample in a study of shared clonotypes between healthy human individuals. TCRdb's copy holds only in-frame clones and misses some; the assay was immunoSEQ multiplex PCR. The sample has roughly 600,000 clones; roughly 98% are singletons. Sequences were obtained from naive CD8+ T cells sorted from blood. The receptors were sampled from a man aged 30 to 39 in good health. The CDR3 runs from the conserved cysteine through the conserved F or W. A D gene is named only where the DNA matches it firmly. Not all rows give a size; the values are once, few, many and, for expanded clones, a class.

v_gene	j_gene	d_gene	abundance	CDR3aa	CDR3nt
TRBV7-8	TRBJ2-5	NA	NA	CASSRTVRETQYF	TGTGCCAGCAGCCGGACAGTGAGGGAGACCCAGTACTTC
TRBV27	TRBJ2-2	NA	once	CASSFGGSNTGELFF	TGTGCCAGCAGTTTCGGCGGCTCGAACACCGGGGAGCTGTTTTTT
TRBV15	TRBJ2-7	NA	NA	CATSSDRDAGVEYEQYF	TGTGCCACCAGCAGCGACCGGGATGCAGGGGTGGAGTACGAGCAGTACTTC
TRBV9	TRBJ2-1	NA	NA	CASSKRNVNEQFF	TGTGCCAGCAGCAAACGGAACGTCAATGAGCAGTTCTTC
TRBV11-2	TRBJ2-1	TRBD2	NA	CASSSGTSGSYNEQFF	TGTGCCAGCAGCTCGGGTACTAGCGGGAGCTACAATGAGCAGTTCTTC
TRBV10-1	TRBJ2-5	NA	NA	CASSELTDQETQYF	TGCGCCAGCAGTGAACTGACAGACCAAGAGACCCAGTACTTC
TRBV11-3	TRBJ2-1	NA	NA	CASSEGSHNEQFF	TGTGCCAGCAGCGAAGGGAGTCACAATGAGCAGTTCTTC
TRBV7-2	TRBJ1-1	NA	once	CASSFWGAENTEAFF	TGTGCCAGCAGCTTTTGGGGGGCGGAGAACACTGAAGCTTTCTTT
TRBV9	TRBJ2-7	NA	NA	CASSVGQEDYEQYF	TGTGCCAGCAGCGTAGGACAGGAGGACTACGAGCAGTACTTC
TRBV6-6	TRBJ2-7	TRBD2	NA	CASSILAGAGEQYF	TGTGCCAGCAGCATACTAGCGGGAGCTGGCGAGCAGTACTTC
TRBV27	TRBJ2-5	TRBD2	NA	CASSPQVAGVLETQYF	TGTGCCAGCAGTCCCCAGGTTGCGGGAGTCTTGGAGACCCAGTACTTC
TRBV27	TRBJ2-3	NA	NA	CASSRDATQYF	TGTGCCAGCAGTCGGGACGCTACGCAGTATTTT
TRBV14	TRBJ1-2	NA	NA	CASSQAVGPGLYGYTF	TGTGCCAGCAGCCAAGCCGTGGGCCCCGGGCTCTATGGCTACACCTTC
TRBV9	TRBJ2-3	NA	NA	CASSVAVGASTDTQYF	TGTGCCAGCAGCGTAGCTGTGGGAGCTAGCACAGATACGCAGTATTTT
TRBV6-5	TRBJ2-1	TRBD2	NA	CASSKLAAYVEQFF	TGTGCCAGCAGTAAACTAGCGGCCTACGTTGAGCAGTTCTTC
TRBV9	TRBJ1-5	NA	NA	CAGSVGSSNQPQHF	TGTGCCGGCAGCGTAGGTAGCAGCAATCAGCCCCAGCATTTT
TRBV15	TRBJ1-2	NA	NA	CATSRTPTSSHGYTF	TGTGCCACCAGCAGGACACCTACGAGTTCACACGGCTACACCTTC
TRBV9	TRBJ2-5	NA	once	CASGGMETQYF	TGTGCCAGCGGGGGTATGGAGACCCAGTACTTC
TRBV7-8	TRBJ1-2	TRBD1	NA	CASSLGTGIYGYTF	TGTGCCAGCAGCTTAGGGACAGGGATTTATGGCTACACCTTC
TRBV5-1	TRBJ2-7	NA	once	CASSPRVGDSYEQYF	TGCGCCAGCAGCCCCAGGGTAGGGGACTCCTACGAGCAGTACTTC
TRBV28	TRBJ2-7	NA	NA	CASSPRTPSYEQYF	TGTGCCAGCAGTCCCCGGACGCCCTCCTACGAGCAGTACTTC
TRBV27	TRBJ2-1	TRBD2	NA	CASSYPSGTSGRAVDEQFF	TGTGCCAGCAGTTACCCTTCCGGGACTAGCGGGAGGGCCGTCGATGAGCAGTTCTTC
TRBV2	TRBJ2-7	NA	NA	CASRDMYEQYF	TGTGCCAGCAGAGACATGTACGAGCAGTACTTC
TRBV5-1	TRBJ2-3	NA	NA	CASSPDVGTDTQYF	TGCGCCAGCAGCCCGGACGTCGGCACAGATACGCAGTATTTT
TRBV5-1	TRBJ2-3	TRBD2	NA	CASSRTSGGRTDTQYF	TGCGCCAGCAGCAGGACTAGCGGGGGACGCACAGATACGCAGTATTTT
TRBV5-6	TRBJ2-6	NA	NA	CASSLVGIWVLTF	TGTGCCAGCAGCTTGGTGGGAATATGGGTCCTGACTTTC